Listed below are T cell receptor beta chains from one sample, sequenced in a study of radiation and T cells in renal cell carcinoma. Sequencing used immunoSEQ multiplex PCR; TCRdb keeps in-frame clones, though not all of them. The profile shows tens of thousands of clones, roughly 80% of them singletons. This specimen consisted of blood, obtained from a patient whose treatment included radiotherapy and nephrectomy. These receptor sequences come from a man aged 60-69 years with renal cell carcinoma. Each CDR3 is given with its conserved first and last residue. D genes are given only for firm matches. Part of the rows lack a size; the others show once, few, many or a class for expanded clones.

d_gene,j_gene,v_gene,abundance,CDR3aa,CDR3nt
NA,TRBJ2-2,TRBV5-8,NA,CASSWDLNTGELFF,TGTGCCAGCAGCTGGGACTTAAACACCGGGGAGCTGTTTTTT
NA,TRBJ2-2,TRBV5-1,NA,CASSFSPSTGELFF,TGCGCCAGCAGCTTTAGTCCAAGCACCGGGGAGCTGTTTTTT
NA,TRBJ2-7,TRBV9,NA,CASSVAPQGYEQYF,TGTGCCAGCAGCGTGGCCCCCCAGGGCTACGAGCAGTACTTC
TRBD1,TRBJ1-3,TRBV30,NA,CAWSDGTGRIKYF,TGTGCCTGGAGCGATGGGACAGGGAGGATTAAGTATTTT
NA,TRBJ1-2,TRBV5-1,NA,CASSLDKPNYGYTF,TGCGCCAGCAGCTTAGACAAACCTAACTATGGCTACACCTTC
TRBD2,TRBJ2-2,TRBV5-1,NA,CASLGLAGSTGELFF,TGCGCCAGCTTAGGACTAGCGGGCTCCACCGGGGAGCTGTTTTTT
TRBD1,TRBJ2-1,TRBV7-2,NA,CASSFLGTGGNEQFF,TGTGCCAGCAGCTTCCTCGGGACAGGGGGCAATGAGCAGTTCTTC
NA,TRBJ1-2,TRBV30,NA,CAWRTPGGDGYTF,TGTGCCTGGAGGACCCCGGGTGGGGATGGCTACACCTTC
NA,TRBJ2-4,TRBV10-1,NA,CASYRIGHSGNIQYF,TGCGCCAGCTATCGGATCGGCCACTCGGGAAACATTCAGTACTTC
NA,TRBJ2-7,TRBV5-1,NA,CASSAGHGYEQYF,TGCGCCAGCAGCGCTGGACACGGCTACGAGCAGTACTTC
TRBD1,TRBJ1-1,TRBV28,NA,CASSLTGVVLEAFF,TGTGCCAGCAGCCTTACAGGGGTGGTACTAGAAGCTTTCTTT
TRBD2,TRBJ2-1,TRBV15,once,CATSRDALAAYNEQFF,TGTGCCACCAGCAGAGATGCGCTAGCGGCCTACAATGAGCAGTTCTTC
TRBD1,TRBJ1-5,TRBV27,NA,CASSPRTGVGIGNQPQHF,TGTGCCAGCAGTCCGAGGACAGGGGTGGGTATTGGCAATCAGCCCCAGCATTTT
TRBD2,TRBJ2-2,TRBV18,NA,CASSLSLAEVTGELFF,TGTGCCAGCTCACTTTCCCTAGCGGAGGTCACCGGGGAGCTGTTTTTT
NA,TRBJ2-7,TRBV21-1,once,CASRIHLHVLDEQYF,TGTGCCAGCAGAATACATCTACACGTGTTAGACGAGCAGTACTTC
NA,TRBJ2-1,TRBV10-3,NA,CAIRRWRDQEYNEQFF,TGTGCCATCAGGCGATGGCGGGATCAGGAATACAATGAGCAGTTCTTC
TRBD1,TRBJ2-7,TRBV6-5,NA,CASSQSGTGRVEQYF,TGTGCCAGCAGCCAGAGTGGGACAGGGAGGGTCGAGCAGTACTTC
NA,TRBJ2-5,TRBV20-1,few,CSAKYQETQYF,TGCAGTGCTAAGTACCAAGAGACCCAGTACTTC
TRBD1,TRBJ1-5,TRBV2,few,CASMPGQNSNQPQHF,TGTGCCAGCATGCCGGGACAGAATAGCAATCAGCCCCAGCATTTT
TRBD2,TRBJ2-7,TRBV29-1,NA,CSAKAGSGMSGEQYF,TGCAGCGCCAAAGCAGGTAGCGGGATGTCAGGCGAGCAGTACTTC
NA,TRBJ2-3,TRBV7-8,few,CASSHFRSRDTQYF,TGTGCCAGCAGCCATTTCCGCAGTCGCGATACGCAGTATTTT
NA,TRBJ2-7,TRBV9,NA,CASSVNSWGSEQYF,TGTGCCAGCAGCGTAAATAGCTGGGGCTCCGAGCAGTACTTC
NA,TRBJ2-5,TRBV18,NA,CASSPPMTRQETQYF,TGTGCCAGCTCACCACCGATGACCAGACAAGAGACCCAGTACTTC
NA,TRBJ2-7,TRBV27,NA,CATSLVGGPLEQYF,TGTGCCACCAGCCTAGTTGGAGGCCCCCTCGAGCAGTACTTC
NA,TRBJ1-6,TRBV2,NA,CASSVWGPGQSSRNSPLHF,TGTGCCAGCAGTGTTTGGGGACCTGGACAGTCGTCGCGCAATTCACCCCTCCACTTT
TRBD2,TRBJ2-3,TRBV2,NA,CASSESSGRGNTQYF,TGTGCCAGCAGTGAGTCCAGCGGGAGGGGAAATACGCAGTATTTT
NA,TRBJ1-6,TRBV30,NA,CAWSSAAGGSYNSPLHF,TGTGCCTGGAGTTCTGCAGCCGGGGGGTCCTATAATTCACCCCTCCACTTT
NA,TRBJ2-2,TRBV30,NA,CAWTTFNTGELFF,TGTGCCTGGACGACCTTCAACACCGGGGAGCTGTTTTTT
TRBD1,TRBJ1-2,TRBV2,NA,CASSYAPTGAQGYTF,TGTGCCAGCAGTTATGCCCCCACAGGGGCACAGGGCTACACCTTC
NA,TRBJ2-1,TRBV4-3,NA,CASSQDLLRRTTYNEQFF,TGCGCCAGCAGCCAAGATCTACTGCGTCGGACCACCTACAATGAGCAGTTCTTC
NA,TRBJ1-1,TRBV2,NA,CASRTDPNTEAFF,TGTGCCAGCCGGACAGATCCTAACACTGAAGCTTTCTTT
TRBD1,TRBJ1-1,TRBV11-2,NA,CASSLAQGQLEAFF,TGTGCCAGCAGCTTAGCGCAGGGACAGCTCGAAGCTTTCTTT
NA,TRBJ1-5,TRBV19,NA,CASSSHTRGGNQPQHF,TGTGCCAGTAGTTCTCATACCAGGGGAGGTAATCAGCCCCAGCATTTT
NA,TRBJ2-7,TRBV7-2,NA,CASSQHITPYEQYF,TGTGCCAGCAGCCAACACATAACCCCCTACGAGCAGTACTTC
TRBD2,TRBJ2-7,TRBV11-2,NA,CASSLVVAGGFRYEQYF,TGTGCCAGCAGCTTAGTTGTAGCGGGAGGATTTAGGTACGAGCAGTACTTC
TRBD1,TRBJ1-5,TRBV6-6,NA,CASSNRGVVQPQHF,TGTGCCAGCAGCAACAGGGGAGTTGTCCAGCCCCAGCATTTT
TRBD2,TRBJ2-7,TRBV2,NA,CASSEEVGTMEDEQYF,TGTGCCAGCAGTGAAGAAGTAGGGACTATGGAGGACGAGCAGTACTTC
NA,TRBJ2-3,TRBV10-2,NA,CASQPRELADTQYF,TGCGCCAGCCAACCCCGGGAGCTAGCAGATACGCAGTATTTT
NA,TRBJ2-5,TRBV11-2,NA,CASGRTVREETQYF,TGTGCCAGTGGCCGGACGGTGCGGGAAGAGACCCAGTACTTC
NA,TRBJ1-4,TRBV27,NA,CASSFVGEGGFREKLFF,TGTGCCAGCAGTTTTGTCGGGGAGGGAGGCTTTCGTGAAAAACTGTTTTTT
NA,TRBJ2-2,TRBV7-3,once,CASSSGTTFTRELFF,TGTGCCAGCAGCTCCGGGACAACCTTCACCCGGGAGCTGTTTTTT
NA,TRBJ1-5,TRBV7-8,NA,CASSYDPNQPQHF,TGTGCCAGCAGCTACGACCCCAATCAGCCCCAGCATTTT
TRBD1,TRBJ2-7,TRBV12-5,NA,CATRQGAIDEQYF,TGTGCTACCCGACAGGGGGCGATCGACGAGCAGTACTTC
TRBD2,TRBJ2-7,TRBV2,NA,CASSDPGELAGEYEQYF,TGTGCCAGCAGTGACCCTGGTGAACTAGCGGGAGAGTACGAGCAGTACTTC
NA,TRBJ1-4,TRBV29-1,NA,CSVVGQNEKLFF,TGCAGCGTTGTAGGTCAAAATGAAAAACTGTTTTTT
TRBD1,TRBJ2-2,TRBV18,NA,CASSLRQGDRNTGELFF,TGTGCCAGCTCCCTCAGACAGGGGGACCGGAACACCGGGGAGCTGTTTTTT
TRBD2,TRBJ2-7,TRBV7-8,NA,CASSPLWREKGEQYF,TGTGCCAGCAGCCCTTTATGGCGGGAGAAGGGCGAGCAGTACTTC
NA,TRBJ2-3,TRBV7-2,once,CASSLIPERRTSTDTQYF,TGTGCCAGCAGCTTAATTCCGGAGCGTCGCACTAGCACAGATACGCAGTATTTT